Below, 27 T cell receptor beta chains from the same sample are listed, as sequenced in a study of T cells after yellow fever vaccination. TCRdb fed the 5' RACE reads into MiXCR, producing one record per CDR3 protein. The sample includes approximately 160,000 distinct CDR3 sequences, approximately 9.9% seen only once; the top ten take under 40%. The starting material was CD8+ T cells sorted from PBMCs, obtained 45 days after the yellow fever booster vaccination. Every receptor here comes from a man aged 18 to 29 who received the YFV17D yellow fever vaccine.

This clonotype appeared many times. The chain couples TRBV21-1 to TRBJ1-6; TRBD1 is the table's D call, not checked against the DNA. TRBV21-1 is annotated as a pseudogene. The CDR3 consists of 14 residues. CDR3 coding DNA: TGTGCCAGCAGCAAAGGACAGGGTAATTCACCCCTCCACTTT. Translating gives CASSKGQGNSPLHF.

The chain employs TRBV29-1 and TRBJ1-1; no clear D. This CDR3 has 14 amino acids. CDR1 and CDR2 (germline): SQVTM, ANQGSEA. V was cut by 8 bases and J by 0 bases, with 16 bases left in between. CDR3 sequence (DNA): TGCAGCATCCCGGCAGAGCTAATGAACACTGAAGCTTTCTTT. This sequence encodes CSIPAELMNTEAFF. The full variable domain, with the rest looked up from reference TRBV29-1 and TRBJ1-1, is SAVISQKPSRDICQRGTSLTIQCQVDSQVTMMFWYRQQPGQSLTLIATANQGSEATYESGFVIDKFPISRPNLTFSTLTVSNMSPEDSSIYLCSIPAELMNTEAFFGQGTRLTVV.

The V and J genes are TRBV7-6 and TRBJ2-4; D possibly matches TRBD1 or TRBD2 (6 bases each). Germline CDR1 and CDR2: SGHVS and FNYEAQ. The CDR3 extends over 16 amino acids. Trimming stripped 0 bases from V and 1 base from J, with 10 bases between. CDR3 coding DNA: TGTGCCAGCAGCTTAGCGCAAGGGGGGGCCAAAAACATTCAGTACTTC. Encoded protein: CASSLAQGGAKNIQYF.

The chain uses TRBV12-3 or TRBV12-4 and TRBJ2-1; 11 nucleotides align to TRBD2. This CDR3 spans 13 amino acids. Unmatched junction bases numbered 8, after V lost 10 bases and J lost 9 bases. The CDR3 spells CATRLAGGLEQFF. CDR3 in DNA: TGTGCCACCCGGTTAGCGGGGGGGCTTGAGCAGTTCTTC.

This clonotype appeared a few times. This rearrangement joins TRBV27 to TRBJ2-7; D is unresolved. This CDR3 region has 14 residues. V dropped 6 bases and J dropped 0 bases, with 12 bases sitting between them. Germline V gene data show CDR1 as MNHEY and CDR2 as SMNVEV (reference sequence). The CDR3 loop reads CASRQGLSSYEQYV. For the CDR3, the DNA is TGTGCCAGCAGACAAGGTCTAAGCTCCTACGAGCAGTACGTC.

This chain joins TRBV6-6 and TRBJ2-3; D is unresolved. Trimming took off 11 bases at V and 0 bases at J, with 18 bases between the two ends. The CDR3 spans 15 residues. Looked up from germline, CDR1 is MNHNY and CDR2 is SVGAGI (reference sequence). CDR3 coding DNA: TGTGCCTGTTACCCCGGATCCCTGAGCACAGATACGCAGTATTTT. Its protein is CACYPGSLSTDTQYF.

This chain uses TRBV4-1 with TRBJ2-7, with D perhaps matching TRBD1 or TRBD2 (5 bases each). The CDR3 consists of 12 residues. Germline V gene data show CDR1 as MGHRA and CDR2 as YSYEKL. Trimming removed 1 base at V and 6 bases at J, with 7 bases between. In nucleotides, the CDR3 is TGCGCCAGCAGCCAAGGGGGGATCGAGCAGTACTTC. It specifies CASSQGGIEQYF.

The V gene is TRBV7-6, the J gene TRBJ2-7; 9 positions agree with TRBD1. CDR1 and CDR2 (germline): SGHVS, FNYEAQ. This CDR3 has 14 amino acids. The V and J ends lost 7 bases and 7 bases, in that order; junction bases with no gene match: 11. The CDR3 DNA sequence: TGTGCCAGCAAAGCCGGGACAGGGTATAATGAGCAGTACTTC. It translates to CASKAGTGYNEQYF.

This clonotype showed up just a few times. The chain combines TRBV6-1 with TRBJ2-1; 8 bases are shared with TRBD2. The junction had 8 bases not matched to a gene; V was cut back by 6 bases and J by 4 bases. CDR1 MNHNS and CDR2 SASEGT come from the germline V gene. The CDR3 is made up of 15 amino acids. CDR3 residues: CASRTGGGSYNEQFF. CDR3 nucleotides: TGTGCCAGCAGGACCGGGGGGGGATCGTACAATGAGCAGTTCTTC.

This clonotype has a count of ten or more. The J gene is TRBJ1-6, the V gene TRBV5-1; D may be TRBD1 (5 bases). Trimming cost V 2 bases and J 9 bases, with 12 bases left between them. Germline V gene sequence: CDR1 SGHRS, CDR2 YFSETQ. The CDR3 runs 14 residues. This CDR3 is CASSLTQGGSPLHF. In DNA form, the CDR3 reads TGCGCCAGCAGCTTAACGCAGGGAGGTTCACCCCTCCACTTT.

This clonotype was observed at least ten times. The chain employs TRBV2 and TRBJ2-4; possible D gene TRBD1, 6 bases. Trimming shortened V by 5 bases and J by 0 bases, and 11 bases separated the two germline ends. The germline V gene encodes CDR1 SNHLY and CDR2 FYNNEI. There are 15 residues in the CDR3. CDR3 sequence reads: CASSLGQIAKNIQYF. CDR3 coding DNA: TGTGCCAGCAGTCTCGGACAGATAGCCAAAAACATTCAGTACTTC.

CDR3 nucleotide sequence: TGTGCCAGCAGCGAGGGAGTCACCGGGAACACCGGGGAGCTGTTTTTT. Its translation is CASSEGVTGNTGELFF. The chain employs TRBV14 and TRBJ2-2, with a tentative D call TRBD2 (5 bases). With 5 bases removed from V and 1 base from J, the gap between germline ends came to 14 bases. CDR1 and CDR2 from the germline V gene are SGHDN and FVKESK. The CDR3 runs 16 residues.

This clonotype occurred a few times. The chain couples TRBV4-1 to TRBJ1-4; 9 nucleotides match TRBD1. This CDR3 is 17 amino acids long. Germline V gene data show CDR1 as MGHRA and CDR2 as YSYEKL. Germline trimming cut 4 bases from V and 4 bases from J; bases unmatched to any gene: 10. CDR3: CASSLDSRTGDNEKLFF. The CDR3 nucleotides are TGCGCCAGCAGCCTCGATTCTCGGACAGGGGATAATGAAAAACTGTTTTTT.

Here the CDR3 reads CASSEEAGGYDEQFF. CDR3 coding DNA: TGTGCCAGCAGTGAAGAAGCGGGGGGGTACGATGAGCAGTTCTTC. The chain combines TRBV6-1 with TRBJ2-1; 10 positions agree with TRBD2. Losses at the gene ends were 1 base for V and 8 bases for J; bases not matched to a gene: 5. This CDR3 has 15 residues. Germline lookup yields CDR1 MNHNS and CDR2 SASEGT.

A few counts support this clonotype. In nucleotides, the CDR3 is TGTGCCAGCAGTCCTCGGGACAGGGCGACCGCGAAGGCGGGCTACACCTTC. Translating gives CASSPRDRATAKAGYTF. The chain joins TRBV28 to TRBJ1-2, with 9 bases lining up with TRBD1. With V trimmed by 5 bases and J by 8 bases, 18 bases remained unmatched. Germline V gene sequence: CDR1 MDHEN, CDR2 SYDVKM. CDR3 length: 17 amino acids.

This clonotype was counted only a few times. The genes are TRBV5-1 and TRBJ2-7; D remains ambiguous. The CDR3 runs to 12 residues. Trimming cost V 4 bases and J 6 bases, with 11 bases left between them. Germline V lookup: CDR1 SGHRS, CDR2 YFSETQ. The CDR3: CASSLVSAEQYF. For the CDR3, the DNA is TGCGCCAGCAGCCTGGTGAGCGCCGAGCAGTACTTC.

The chain combines TRBV20-1 with TRBJ2-1; 8 bases align to TRBD2. This CDR3 comprises 15 residues. The J segment lost 6 bases and the V segment lost 5 bases, leaving 12 bases of the junction unmatched. The germline gives CDR1 DFQATT, CDR2 SNEGSKA (reference sequence). CDR3 coding DNA: TGCAGTGCTCAGGCAGCGGGGGTGAAACTCAATGAGCAGTTCTTC. It translates to CSAQAAGVKLNEQFF.

This clonotype was picked up a small number of times. The J gene is TRBJ2-2, the V gene TRBV20-1, with 7 bases matching TRBD2. Germline trimming cut 1 base from V and 2 bases from J; bases unmatched to any gene: 4. Per the germline V gene, CDR1 is DFQATT and CDR2 is SNEGSKA (reference sequence). The CDR3 loop spans 15 amino acids. DNA of the CDR3: TGCAGTGCTAGAGGACTAGCTGATAACACCGGGGAGCTGTTTTTT. It translates to CSARGLADNTGELFF.

This clonotype came up a few times. This chain connects TRBV20-1 to TRBJ2-2; possibly TRBD1 for D (6 bases). In germline, CDR1 is DFQATT, CDR2 SNEGSKA (reference sequence). CDR3 length equals 15 residues. V was trimmed by 4 bases and J by 1 base, leaving 13 bases between them. CDR3 region: CSANYRDKNTGELFF. For the CDR3, the DNA is TGCAGTGCTAATTATAGGGACAAGAACACCGGGGAGCTGTTTTTT.

The CDR3 spells CASSPVRDSFTLDTQYF. The CDR3 DNA reads TGTGCCAGCAGCCCAGTCCGGGACAGCTTCACGTTGGATACGCAGTATTTT. The chain is built from TRBV7-9 and TRBJ2-3, with 7 bases identical to TRBD1. Germline trimming cut 5 bases from V and 6 bases from J; bases unmatched to any gene: 17. The CDR3 loop spans 17 amino acids. Germline values: CDR1 SEHNR, CDR2 FQNEAQ (reference sequence).

This chain joins TRBV27 and TRBJ1-5, with 8 bases identical to TRBD1. The V gene's germline CDR1 is MNHEY and CDR2 SMNVEV (reference sequence). The V segment lost 8 bases and the J segment 7 bases; nucleotides outside the gene matches: 7. The CDR3 has 13 amino acids. The CDR3 nucleotides are TGTGCCAGCGGGGTCGGGGACAGGCAGCCCCAGCATTTT. Its protein is CASGVGDRQPQHF.

This clonotype has more than one count but fewer than ten. CDR3 sequence (DNA): TGCGCCAGCAGCTCTCCCCTGAACAATGAGCAGTTCTTC. This translates into CASSSPLNNEQFF. V usage is TRBV5-1 and J usage is TRBJ2-1; no clear D gene. Germline assignment: CDR1 SGHRS and CDR2 YFSETQ. The CDR3 is 13 residues long. V gave up 3 bases and J gave up 5 bases, with 9 bases separating them.

This chain uses TRBV13 with TRBJ1-4, with a weak D call TRBD1 (6 bases). CDR3 size: 12 residues. Germline V gene lookup returns CDR1 PRHDT and CDR2 FYEKMQ (reference sequence). V was shortened by 5 bases and J by 12 bases, with 13 bases between the two germline ends. The CDR3 loop is CASSRQEGELFF. The CDR3 DNA sequence: TGTGCCAGCAGCCGACAGGAGGGGGAACTGTTTTTT.

The CDR3 reads CASSRTGVLGYTF. The CDR3 region has the DNA TGTGCCAGCAGTAGGACAGGGGTTTTGGGCTACACCTTC. The chain carries TRBV6-5 and TRBJ1-2; 9 bases are a match to TRBD1. Germline V gene data show CDR1 as MNHEY and CDR2 as SVGAGI. The CDR3 extends over 13 amino acids. The ends lost 5 bases at V and 8 bases at J; junction bases unmatched: 6.

This clonotype has more than one count but fewer than ten. The chain joins TRBV6-6 to TRBJ1-5, with 7 bases lining up with TRBD1. The germline V gene encodes CDR1 MNHNY and CDR2 SVGAGI (reference sequence). With V trimmed by 5 bases and J by 6 bases, 7 bases remained unmatched. CDR3 length equals 14 residues. CDR3 sequence reads: CASSDLTGVQPQHF. The CDR3 DNA is TGTGCCAGCAGTGATCTTACAGGGGTTCAGCCCCAGCATTTT.

This clonotype was observed a handful of times. The J gene is TRBJ1-2, the V gene TRBV27, with 10 bases fitting TRBD1. Trimming took 4 bases from V and 3 from J; bases not matched to a gene: 8. The CDR3 spans 16 residues. Germline V gene lookup returns CDR1 MNHEY and CDR2 SMNVEV (reference sequence). The CDR3, as DNA: TGTGCCAGCAGTTCCTACTTTGGGACAGGGGACTATGGCTACACCTTC. Protein: CASSSYFGTGDYGYTF.

The chain uses TRBV7-9 and TRBJ2-7, with 8 bases fitting TRBD2. Losses at the gene ends were 4 bases for V and 0 bases for J; bases not matched to a gene: 8. The length of the CDR3 is 16 residues. In germline, CDR1 is SEHNR, CDR2 FQNEAQ (reference sequence). The CDR3 nucleotides are TGTGCCAGCAGCTCCTTAGCCGGGGGGGTCTCCTACGAGCAGTACTTC. Its protein product is CASSSLAGGVSYEQYF.